This is a list of T cell receptor beta chains from one sample in a study of T cell repertoires in cytomegalovirus infection. Their antigens are not known. TCRdb processed the reads anew with MiXCR; each CDR3 protein has one entry. In the table there are 250,000 to 400,000 distinct CDR3 sequences, approximately 25% of which are singletons. The specimen comprised cultured PBMCs, sampled from culture after CMV antigen stimulation. The receptors shown here come from a human donor in good health (CMV status not recorded). Some clones in this sample may be carry-over from other donors' samples. CDR3s include the opening cysteine and the closing phenylalanine or tryptophan. A D gene is named only where the DNA matches it firmly. Part of the rows lack a size; the others show once, few, many or a class for expanded clones.

cdr3_nt	cdr3_aa	v_call	j_call	d_call	clone_size
TGCGCCAGCAGCCTACACAATGAGCAGTTCTTC	CASSLHNEQFF	TRBV5-1	TRBJ2-1	.	.
TGTGCCAGCAGCCAAGATCCGGGGGATCAGCCCCAGCATTTT	CASSQDPGDQPQHF	TRBV3-1	TRBJ1-5	.	few
TGTGCCAGCAGTCGCCGGGGACAGTCCTACGAGCAGTACTTC	CASSRRGQSYEQYF	TRBV11-1	TRBJ2-7	TRBD1	.
TGTGCCAGCAGCGACTTATATGGCTACACCTTC	CASSDLYGYTF	TRBV7-2	TRBJ1-2	.	many
TGTGCCAGCAGTTTATCAGCGGGAGGGCTCTATGAGCAGTTCTTC	CASSLSAGGLYEQFF	TRBV28	TRBJ2-1	TRBD2	.
TGTGCCAGCAGCCAAGGTCCCCTGGGACCCTACGAGCAGTACTTC	CASSQGPLGPYEQYF	TRBV4-2	TRBJ2-7	.	.
TGTGCCAGCAGCCAAGAAACAGGGAGCGGAGGCTACACCTTC	CASSQETGSGGYTF	TRBV14	TRBJ1-2	.	.
TGTGCCAGCAGTTTGGGGCCGGGAGATGCAGATACGCAGTATTTT	CASSLGPGDADTQYF	TRBV12-3/TRBV12-4	TRBJ2-3	.	few
TGTGCCAGCTCACAGCGGGGAGAGGGCCAAGAGACCCAGTACTTC	CASSQRGEGQETQYF	TRBV18	TRBJ2-5	TRBD2	few
TGTGCCAGTATCGATGGACCCGGCAGGGAGTACTTC	CASIDGPGREYF	TRBV19	TRBJ2-7	.	few
TGTGCCAGCAATAAGGCCTCTGGACAGGGAAGCAATCAGCCCCAGCATTTT	CASNKASGQGSNQPQHF	TRBV6-2/TRBV6-3	TRBJ1-5	TRBD1	few
TGTGCCAGCAGCCTAGCGGGACAATCAGATACGCAGTATTTT	CASSLAGQSDTQYF	TRBV7-2	TRBJ2-3	TRBD2	many
TGTGCCAGCAGCCTTACTAGAACTACAGATACGCAGTATTTT	CASSLTRTTDTQYF	TRBV7-2	TRBJ2-3	.	many
TGTGCCAGCAGCTTAGTAGCCACAGTGAACACTGAAGCTTTCTTT	CASSLVATVNTEAFF	TRBV11-2	TRBJ1-1	.	many
TGTGCCAGCAGCTCCCTGACAGGGAACGTCGAGACCCAGTACTTC	CASSSLTGNVETQYF	TRBV5-5	TRBJ2-5	TRBD1	.
TGTGCCAGCAGCACGCGGACAGGACCAACAAGCCAATACAATGAGCAGTTCTTC	CASSTRTGPTSQYNEQFF	TRBV7-6	TRBJ2-1	TRBD1	few
TGTGCCAGTAGTATGGGACGGAGGCTCCTCTCTGGAAACACCATATATTTT	CASSMGRRLLSGNTIYF	TRBV19	TRBJ1-3	.	.
TGTGCCAGCAGTTTTGGACTAGCGGAGACATTTGGAGAGACCCAGTACTTC	CASSFGLAETFGETQYF	TRBV6-1	TRBJ2-5	TRBD2	.
TGTGCCAGCAGCCCGACTAGCGGGAGTCATCATGAGCAGTTCTTC	CASSPTSGSHHEQFF	TRBV7-3	TRBJ2-1	TRBD2	many
TGCGCCAGCAGCCGCCAAGCGGGAGGGCCTAGAGATACGCAGTATTTT	CASSRQAGGPRDTQYF	TRBV4-3	TRBJ2-3	TRBD2	.
TGCGCCAGCAGCCAAGGAGGAGGGAGAGCAACTAATGAAAAACTGTTTTTT	CASSQGGGRATNEKLFF	TRBV4-1	TRBJ1-4	.	.
TGTGCCAGCAGCTTAGCGGACAGGGGCGGCGAAAAACTGTTTTTT	CASSLADRGGEKLFF	TRBV7-8	TRBJ1-4	TRBD1	.
TGTGCCAGCAGGCGCTCGGCGGGAGGGCCACACGAGCAGTACTTC	CASRRSAGGPHEQYF	TRBV6-1	TRBJ2-7	TRBD2	many
TGTGCCAGCAGTACCCGGACAGGGGACGACTATGGCTACACCTTC	CASSTRTGDDYGYTF	TRBV28	TRBJ1-2	TRBD1	many
TGTGCCAGCAGTCCAGCGGGAGGGAACACAGATACGCAGTATTTT	CASSPAGGNTDTQYF	TRBV6-2/TRBV6-3	TRBJ2-3	TRBD2	.
TGTGCCAGCAGTTTACCCCAGGGAGAGCAGTACTTC	CASSLPQGEQYF	TRBV27	TRBJ2-7	.	.
TGTGCCAGCAGCTTAGCTCGGGACTACGAGCAGTACTTC	CASSLARDYEQYF	TRBV7-2	TRBJ2-7	.	few
TGTGCCAGTATTTCAAGGGGACAGGGGAGAAGCGGCTACACCTTC	CASISRGQGRSGYTF	TRBV19	TRBJ1-2	TRBD1	.
TGCACCAGCAGCCAAGAAGGCGCGGGAGACTACAATGAGCAGTTCTTC	CTSSQEGAGDYNEQFF	TRBV4-1	TRBJ2-1	TRBD2	.
TGTGCCAGCAGCCCCATTTGGGGGCGCGGGACAAGCACAGATACGCAGTATTTT	CASSPIWGRGTSTDTQYF	TRBV7-2	TRBJ2-3	.	many
TGTGCCAGCACCTTCTCCTCGGGGGCCGGGAACACTGAAGCTTTCTTT	CASTFSSGAGNTEAFF	TRBV11-3	TRBJ1-1	.	.
TGCAGCGTTCCCCGATTGTCCGGGTACACTGAAGCTTTCTTT	CSVPRLSGYTEAFF	TRBV29-1	TRBJ1-1	.	.
TGTGCCAGCAGCTTCAGGGTAGGAACTGAAGCTTTCTTT	CASSFRVGTEAFF	TRBV5-6	TRBJ1-1	.	.
TGTGCCAGCAGGCTTGGGGCCGCCGTCACGCAGTATTTT	CASRLGAAVTQYF	TRBV6-5	TRBJ2-3	.	many
TGCGCCAGCAGTGAGTCGGGATCGGGGAATACGCAGTATTTT	CASSESGSGNTQYF	TRBV10-1	TRBJ2-3	.	.
TGTGCCAGCGGTGAGGGAAAAAAATCTGCGCAGTATTTT	CASGEGKKSAQYF	TRBV7-3	TRBJ2-3	.	few